The table lists the clone carrying this TCR beta chain with a few counts. The assay was immunoSEQ multiplex PCR, and TCRdb's table has in-frame clones only and misses some. The sample includes 22,000 or so clones, roughly 84% of them seen just once. The data belong to a study of OX40 agonist ivuxolimab in advanced cancers. Study in general: Hepatocellular carcinoma, melanoma, renal cell or head and neck cancer occurred in dose-escalation patients.

The V end lost 3 bases, the J end lost 3 bases, and 14 bases lay between the germline ends. The germline V gene has CDR1 SGDLS and CDR2 YYNGEE. This CDR3 spans 15 amino acids. The origin of this receptor is an adult with an advanced solid tumor such as melanoma, head and neck, liver or kidney cancer. The genes are TRBV9 and TRBJ2-3; a possible D gene is TRBD2 (6 bases). The starting material was CD4+ or CD8+ T cells sorted from blood, obtained in a trial of the OX40 agonist ivuxolimab. The chain's CDR3 is CASSGQGGGTDTQYF. The CDR3 DNA follows: TGTGCCAGCAGCGGGCAGGGTGGAGGGACAGATACGCAGTATTTT.